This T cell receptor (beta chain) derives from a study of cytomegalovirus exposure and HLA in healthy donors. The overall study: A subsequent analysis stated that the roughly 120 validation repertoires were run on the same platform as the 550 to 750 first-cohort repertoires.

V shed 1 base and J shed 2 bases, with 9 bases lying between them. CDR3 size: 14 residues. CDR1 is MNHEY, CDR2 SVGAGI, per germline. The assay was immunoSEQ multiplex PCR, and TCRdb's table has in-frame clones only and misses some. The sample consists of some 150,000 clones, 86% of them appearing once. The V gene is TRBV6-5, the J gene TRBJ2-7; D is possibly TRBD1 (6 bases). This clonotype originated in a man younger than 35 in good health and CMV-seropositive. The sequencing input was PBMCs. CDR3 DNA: TGTGCCAGCAGTTACTACCCAGGGGCCTACGAGCAGTACTTC. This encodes CASSYYPGAYEQYF.